Listed below are T cell receptor beta chains from one sample, sequenced in a study of shared clonotypes between healthy human individuals. The method was immunoSEQ multiplex PCR; TCRdb's version includes in-frame clones alone and lacks a portion of them. Altogether 1.4 million or so clones are present, roughly 98.5% being singletons, with the ten largest covering about 0.4%. The sample consisted of naive CD4+ T cells sorted from blood. Source of these receptors: a man between 25 and 39 years old in good health. The CDR3 runs from the conserved cysteine through the conserved F or W. D genes are given only for firm matches. Expanded clones get a size class; other rows say once, few or many, or leave the size out.

abundance,j_gene,v_gene,d_gene,CDR3nt,CDR3aa
.,TRBJ2-3,TRBV27,TRBD2,TGTGCCAGCAGTTTACTCGTAGCGGGAGGGCCGGGGGCCCTAGATACGCAGTATTTT,CASSLLVAGGPGALDTQYF
.,TRBJ1-5,TRBV5-5,TRBD1,TGTGCCAGCAGCCCCGGACAGGCTAGCAATCAGCCCCAGCATTTT,CASSPGQASNQPQHF
.,TRBJ1-5,TRBV6-6,TRBD1,TGTGCCAGCAGTTACGACAGGGAGGGTCATCAGCCCCAGCATTTT,CASSYDREGHQPQHF
.,TRBJ2-1,TRBV6-4,TRBD1,TGTGCCAGCAGAGCGACAGGGAGCTCCTACAATGAGCAGTTCTTC,CASRATGSSYNEQFF
.,TRBJ1-5,TRBV15,TRBD1,TGTGCCACCAGCAGAGACAGGGGGCAGAATCAGCCCCAGCATTTT,CATSRDRGQNQPQHF
few,TRBJ2-1,TRBV7-9,.,TGTGCCAGCAGCCGGGACACCTACAATGAGCAGTTCTTC,CASSRDTYNEQFF
.,TRBJ2-1,TRBV27,.,TGTGCCAGCAGACGACTAGATGAGCAGTTCTTC,CASRRLDEQFF
.,TRBJ2-3,TRBV15,.,TGTGCCACCAGCAGAGATAAAGGGACAAGCTCCACAGATACGCAGTATTTT,CATSRDKGTSSTDTQYF
.,TRBJ2-1,TRBV5-4,TRBD2,TGTGCCAGCGAGGTAGCGGGAACCTACAATGAGCAGTTCTTC,CASEVAGTYNEQFF
.,TRBJ2-7,TRBV5-5,.,TGTGCCAGCAGCTTGCCCCCCTCCTACGAGCAGTACTTC,CASSLPPSYEQYF
.,TRBJ2-1,TRBV6-4,.,TGTGCCAGCAGTGACGGCCATGAGCAGTTCTTC,CASSDGHEQFF
.,TRBJ2-1,TRBV29-1,.,TGCAGCGGTCGAGTTTCGCCTGCGGACAATGAGCAGTTCTTC,CSGRVSPADNEQFF
once,TRBJ2-7,TRBV10-3,.,TGTGCCATCAGATTGACAGGGAGGTCCTACGAGCAGTACTTC,CAIRLTGRSYEQYF
.,TRBJ1-1,TRBV9,.,TGTGCCAGCAGCCCCAACCTCTTACCCGGGTCCCCAACCGAAGCTTTCTTT,CASSPNLLPGSPTEAFF
.,TRBJ2-1,TRBV7-2,TRBD2,TGTGCCAGCAGCTCAACGAGACTAGCGGGAATTTACAATGAGCAGTTCTTC,CASSSTRLAGIYNEQFF
once,TRBJ1-1,TRBV6-5,.,TGTGCCAGCAGTCCCAATGGGGGCCGGGCTGAAGCTTTCTTT,CASSPNGGRAEAFF
.,TRBJ1-1,TRBV27,.,TGTGCCAGCAGTCTCACTCTTAACACTGAAGCTTTCTTT,CASSLTLNTEAFF
.,TRBJ2-7,TRBV18,.,TGTGCCAGCTCACCCCTTACAGGGAGAGACGAGCAGTACTTC,CASSPLTGRDEQYF
.,TRBJ2-2,TRBV29-1,TRBD1,TGCAGCGTGAGTCGGACAGGGGGGGACACCGGGGAGCTGTTTTTT,CSVSRTGGDTGELFF
.,TRBJ2-2,TRBV14,.,TGTGCCAGCAGCTGGTCTAACACCGGGGAGCTGTTTTTT,CASSWSNTGELFF
.,TRBJ2-7,TRBV7-9,.,TGTGCCAGCAGCTTATCCCGCTACGAGCAGTACTTC,CASSLSRYEQYF
.,TRBJ1-1,TRBV5-4,.,TGTGCCAGCAGCTTTCGGGGAGGCAGCACTGAAGCTTTCTTT,CASSFRGGSTEAFF
.,TRBJ2-2,TRBV6-1,TRBD2,TGTGCCAGCAGTGAACGCGGGAGTGGTACCGGGGAGCTGTTTTTT,CASSERGSGTGELFF
.,TRBJ1-1,TRBV6-5,.,TGTGCCAGTAGGACGTGGAACACTGAAGCTTTCTTT,CASRTWNTEAFF
.,TRBJ2-1,TRBV7-7,.,TGTGCTAGCAGCTTAAGAGGATTTAACGACAATGAGCAGTTCTTC,CASSLRGFNDNEQFF
.,TRBJ2-6,TRBV28,.,TGTGCCAGCGGAACCCCCGACAGGTTTCAAGCTGGGGCCAACGTCCTGACTTTC,CASGTPDRFQAGANVLTF
.,TRBJ2-2,TRBV9,.,TGTGCCAGCAGCCCCTTAGCGGAAAACACCGGGGAGCTGTTTTTT,CASSPLAENTGELFF
.,TRBJ2-7,TRBV5-6,TRBD2,TGTGCCAGCAGCTACGGACTAGCGGGAGGGTCGGCCTACGAGCAGTACTTC,CASSYGLAGGSAYEQYF
.,TRBJ2-3,TRBV15,.,TGTGCCACCAGCAGAGCTCTAGCGCTAAGCACAGATACGCAGTATTTT,CATSRALALSTDTQYF
.,TRBJ1-2,TRBV29-1,.,TGCAGCGTTGGTCAGGGGCAAACTAACTATGGCTACACCTTC,CSVGQGQTNYGYTF
.,TRBJ2-4,TRBV18,TRBD2,TGTGCCAGCTCACCATTGGGTGGCGGGAGCGGCAAAAACATTCAGTACTTC,CASSPLGGGSGKNIQYF
.,TRBJ2-2,TRBV4-1,.,TGCGCCAGCAGCCTCTCAACAGAAGCGGCCAACACCGGGGAGCTGTTTTTT,CASSLSTEAANTGELFF
.,TRBJ2-7,TRBV5-6,TRBD1,TGTGCCAGCAGCCCCCGGGACAGGGGGCGAAAGGAGGAGTACTTC,CASSPRDRGRKEEYF
.,TRBJ1-3,TRBV15,TRBD1,TGTGCCAGTTCGTTTGGACAGGGAGCTGGAAACACCATATATTTT,CASSFGQGAGNTIYF
.,TRBJ2-7,TRBV5-4,TRBD1,TGTGCCAGCAGCGTTCTGACAGGGCCTCCCTACGAGCAGTACTTC,CASSVLTGPPYEQYF
.,TRBJ2-7,TRBV5-4,TRBD2,TGTGCCAGCAGCTTGCCCCGACTAGCGGGTCTTGGCGAGCAGTACTTC,CASSLPRLAGLGEQYF
.,TRBJ2-3,TRBV7-2,.,TGTGCCAGCAGCCCGGTCCGGGAAGTAGATACGCAGTATTTT,CASSPVREVDTQYF
once,TRBJ2-1,TRBV19,.,TGTGCCACTCAACGTACCTACAATGAGCAGTTCTTC,CATQRTYNEQFF
.,TRBJ2-1,TRBV7-3,.,TGTGCCAGCAGCTTAAGAATGGGCGGACACAATGAGCAGTTCTTC,CASSLRMGGHNEQFF
.,TRBJ2-1,TRBV14,TRBD2,TGTGCCAGCAGCCAAGTCAGGGCTAGCGGGAGAGGGTTGAACCATGAGCAGTTCTTC,CASSQVRASGRGLNHEQFF
.,TRBJ2-3,TRBV15,.,TGTGCCACCAGCAGGGGACTCACAGATACGCAGTATTTT,CATSRGLTDTQYF
.,TRBJ2-1,TRBV12-5,TRBD2,TGTGCTAGTGCTAATCGTAGCGGGAACAACTACAATGAGCAGTTCTTC,CASANRSGNNYNEQFF
.,TRBJ1-2,TRBV28,.,TGTGCCAGCAGTTCCGGACAGTGGATGGTAAAGGACTATGGCTACACCTTC,CASSSGQWMVKDYGYTF
.,TRBJ1-2,TRBV15,.,TGTGCCACCAGCAGTGAGGGGATTCCTAACTATGGCTACACCTTC,CATSSEGIPNYGYTF
.,TRBJ2-1,TRBV5-6,.,TGTGCCAGCAGCCGATTACTAGCCAATGAGCAGTTCTTC,CASSRLLANEQFF
.,TRBJ2-7,TRBV5-4,.,TGTGCCAGCAGCCCTGGACAGCTTCCCTACGAGCAGTACTTC,CASSPGQLPYEQYF
.,TRBJ2-3,TRBV6-5,.,TGTGCCAGCAGGGCGACTAGGGCGTTCACAGATACGCAGTATTTT,CASRATRAFTDTQYF